This TCR beta chain stems from a study of blood T cell repertoires in COVID-19. For the study at large: T cells, B-cell-depleted T cells, or PBMCs provided the cDNA or gDNA that served as material.

The repertoire was sequenced with immunoSEQ multiplex PCR; TCRdb's copy has only in-frame clones and lacks some. Of 70,000 or so clones listed, about 88% were seen once; the top ten hold about 8.9%. After removal of 4 bases from V and 0 bases from J, the junction contained 3 bases not matched to a gene. Looked up from germline, CDR1 is LNHDA and CDR2 is SQIVND (reference sequence). This CDR3 is built from 15 residues. Concerning this clone itself: Other DNA sequences from this sample encode an identical CDR3 as well.

Material: peripheral blood. This rearrangement joins TRBV19 to TRBJ2-1, with 7 bases matching TRBD2. The TCR sequence derives from a human donor in a cohort sampled during active COVID-19. The CDR3 reads CASSRTGGSYNEQFF. CDR3 nucleotides: TGTGCCAGTAGTAGGACGGGAGGCTCCTACAATGAGCAGTTCTTC.